This T cell receptor (beta chain) was captured by sequencing in a study of CD8 T cells in Susac syndrome. On the study more broadly: Active disease was present in roughly six of the sequenced Susac syndrome patients, whereas fewer than ten of them were in remission.

From blood CD8+ and CD4+ T cells, TCR beta sequences were generated. After extraction with the RNeasy kit, about 0.45 to 1 ug of the RNA was reverse transcribed using random hexamers. MiXCR, run by TCRdb on the immunoSEQ multiplex PCR reads, gives a single entry per CDR3 protein. Seen here are about 160,000 distinct CDR3 sequences, about 96% observed once, and the top ten hold around 0.12%. This CDR3 has 12 residues. CDR1 DFQATT and CDR2 SNEGSKA come from the germline V gene (reference sequence). The J segment lost 8 bases and the V segment lost 4 bases, leaving 5 bases of the junction unmatched. The TCR originated in a human donor with Susac syndrome. The rearrangement uses TRBV20-1 and TRBJ2-1, with 7 bases lining up with TRBD2. The sample consisted of CD4+ T cells from PBMCs. The CDR3 DNA is TGCAGTGCTACTAGCGGTGTTGATGAGCAGTTCTTC. Translated: CSATSGVDEQFF.